Listed below are T cell receptor beta chains from one sample, sequenced in a study of blood T cell repertoires in COVID-19. Assay: immunoSEQ multiplex PCR; the TCRdb copy retains only in-frame clones and omits some. The data contain over 200,000 clones, roughly 86% of them singletons. The material sequenced was peripheral blood. The receptors here all came from a woman aged 30 to 39 who had recovered from COVID-19. The conserved cysteine and the conserved F or W are not part of the CDR3 here. The order of the fields is V gene, J gene, CDR3 protein.

v_gene: TRBV6-2/TRBV6-3; j_gene: TRBJ1-3; CDR3aa: ASSRGDVGNTIY
v_gene: TRBV3-1/TRBV3-2; j_gene: TRBJ1-6; CDR3aa: ASSQFGQGYNSPLH
v_gene: TRBV4-1; j_gene: TRBJ2-5; CDR3aa: ASSQGGGIKY
v_gene: TRBV15; j_gene: TRBJ1-5; CDR3aa: ATSRDLWRGAFSNQPQH
v_gene: TRBV7-6; j_gene: TRBJ2-5; CDR3aa: ASSSWGGVGETQY
v_gene: TRBV7-3; j_gene: TRBJ1-2; CDR3aa: ASSPGTGHGYT
v_gene: TRBV4-1; j_gene: TRBJ2-3; CDR3aa: ASSQLARGSGDTDTQY
v_gene: TRBV7-7; j_gene: TRBJ1-3; CDR3aa: ASSFRDRAVWGGNTIY
v_gene: TRBV11-1; j_gene: TRBJ2-1; CDR3aa: ASSLLLAGVGNEQF
v_gene: TRBV2; j_gene: TRBJ1-5; CDR3aa: ASSEIQGNQPQH
v_gene: TRBV11-3; j_gene: TRBJ2-1; CDR3aa: ASSLGLYNEQF
v_gene: TRBV10-3; j_gene: TRBJ2-2; CDR3aa: AIRSGGTGELF
v_gene: TRBV4-3; j_gene: TRBJ2-3; CDR3aa: ASSQGWTTETDTQY
v_gene: TRBV7-6; j_gene: TRBJ2-5; CDR3aa: ASSLTLAGGPETQY
v_gene: TRBV5-1; j_gene: TRBJ2-7; CDR3aa: ASSSQGFKSYEQY
v_gene: TRBV5-1; j_gene: TRBJ1-3; CDR3aa: ASSLDRGRGNTIY
v_gene: TRBV7-9; j_gene: TRBJ1-4; CDR3aa: ASSRRQENEKLF
v_gene: TRBV7-2; j_gene: TRBJ2-3; CDR3aa: ASSSVGGLTDTQY
v_gene: TRBV10-3; j_gene: TRBJ1-2; CDR3aa: AISPSGQENYGYT
v_gene: TRBV7-2; j_gene: TRBJ2-4; CDR3aa: ASSLFGQGANIQY